The rows below give T cell receptor beta chains drawn from one sample of a study of cytomegalovirus exposure and HLA in healthy donors. Assay used: immunoSEQ multiplex PCR; TCRdb lists only in-frame clones, some missing. The table lists 97,000 or so clones, about 81% of them singletons. Sequenced: PBMCs. The receptors stem from a man in his forties in good health and CMV-seronegative. Each CDR3 is given with its conserved first and last residue. The D gene is left open where the match is weak. Clone sizes are given selectively: once, few, many, or a class where the clone is expanded.

D gene,J gene,V gene,clone size,CDR3 protein,CDR3 DNA
TRBD1,TRBJ1-1,TRBV5-1,NA,CASSKTGLNTEAFF,TGCGCCAGCAGCAAGACAGGGTTGAACACTGAAGCTTTCTTT
NA,TRBJ1-2,TRBV28,once,CASSLRQDYGYTF,TGTGCCAGCAGCCTCCGACAGGACTATGGCTACACCTTC
NA,TRBJ2-7,TRBV19,NA,CASSIDRTREQYF,TGTGCCAGTAGTATAGATCGAACGCGGGAGCAGTACTTC
NA,TRBJ1-5,TRBV6-1,NA,CASSEVWTEQPQHF,TGTGCCAGCAGTGAAGTTTGGACAGAACAGCCCCAGCATTTT
NA,TRBJ2-4,TRBV7-9,NA,CASSLGQNLAKNIQYF,TGTGCCAGCAGCTTAGGGCAGAATCTAGCCAAAAACATTCAGTACTTC
TRBD1,TRBJ1-2,TRBV5-5,once,CASRRGSGQGASGYTF,TGTGCCAGCAGAAGGGGGTCGGGACAGGGGGCGAGTGGCTACACCTTC
NA,TRBJ2-7,TRBV7-2,NA,CASSHHRGGYYEQYF,TGTGCCAGCAGCCATCACAGGGGAGGCTACTACGAGCAGTACTTC
TRBD1,TRBJ1-1,TRBV5-4,NA,CASSFGQALNTEAFF,TGTGCCAGCAGCTTTGGACAGGCGCTGAACACTGAAGCTTTCTTT
NA,TRBJ1-1,TRBV27,NA,CASSLWSGSEAFF,TGTGCCAGCAGTTTATGGTCAGGCTCTGAAGCTTTCTTT
NA,TRBJ1-5,TRBV7-9,NA,CASSLASGVAPQHF,TGTGCCAGCAGCTTAGCGTCGGGGGTAGCGCCCCAGCATTTT
NA,TRBJ1-5,TRBV2,NA,CASSRVGGALNQPQHF,TGTGCCAGCAGCCGTGTGGGGGGAGCCTTAAATCAGCCCCAGCATTTT
NA,TRBJ1-2,TRBV11-2,NA,CASSAQGGYGYTF,TGTGCCAGCAGCGCCCAGGGTGGCTATGGCTACACCTTC
TRBD1,TRBJ2-3,TRBV6-5,NA,CATSGQGTDTQYF,TGTGCCACTTCGGGACAGGGGACAGATACGCAGTATTTT
NA,TRBJ1-1,TRBV11-3,NA,CASSSTANTEAFF,TGTGCCAGCAGCTCGACAGCGAACACTGAAGCTTTCTTT
TRBD1,TRBJ2-1,TRBV29-1,NA,CSVEGTGTIYNEQFF,TGCAGCGTTGAAGGGACAGGTACTATATACAATGAGCAGTTCTTC
NA,TRBJ1-1,TRBV19,few,CASSIKLGALNTEAFF,TGTGCCAGTAGTATAAAGTTGGGGGCCCTGAACACTGAAGCTTTCTTT
NA,TRBJ1-5,TRBV19,NA,CASRQSNQPQHF,TGTGCCAGTAGGCAGAGCAATCAGCCCCAGCATTTT
TRBD1,TRBJ1-1,TRBV6-1,NA,CASRDAGGTEAFF,TGTGCCAGCAGAGATGCAGGGGGCACTGAAGCTTTCTTT